The present entry profiles one T cell receptor beta chain with its context. No antigen is known for it. No base-level quality is on record; no much larger clone is a single base apart. Each collaborating institution followed its own protocols to collect whole blood in K2EDTA tubes. Collaborator samples were shipped for TCRbeta analysis as frozen whole blood, isolated PBMCs, or DNA extracted from either sample type. The data originate from a study of blood T cell repertoires in COVID-19 (TCRdb year 2020). Regarding the research as a whole: The collaborator samples originated in the United States, Italy and Spain and spanned the acute and convalescent phases of COVID-19. Deeply sampled blood TCRbeta repertoires from subjects exposed to, actively infected with, or recovered from COVID-19 were included in the dataset. The material from the prospective study consisted of cDNA or gDNA derived from T cells, B-cell-depleted T cells, or PBMCs. HLA class I and class II types, where available, came from metadata supplied by the sample provider rather than from assay-based typing. A de-identified subject ID, COVID-19 status, age in years and sex were almost always included in the sample metadata. The samples were drawn from two sources: the first 160 participants of the ongoing ImmuneRACE study, and over 950 subjects contributed by 6 global collaborators. The repertoires were released in a freely available public database intended as a resource for research on the immune response to SARS-CoV-2.

TCRbeta CDR3 regions were amplified from genomic DNA using the immunoSEQ Assay, a bias-controlled multiplex PCR. On the authors' methods: Nucleated cell counts per sample were estimated from amplification of reference gene primers within the assay. Sequence reads were collapsed and filtered to measure the absolute abundance of every unique TCRbeta CDR3 rearrangement. For each sample, productive Simpson clonality was calculated by taking the square root of Simpson's diversity index across productive rearrangements. TCRdb re-hosts the immuneACCESS table, in-frame sequences only. Its copies lack some clones; in the studies checked, an unresolved V gene accounts for under half of them, and the cause for the rest is not known. The V and J calls and clone size come from that table; D and trimming were worked out from the DNA. Across this sample there are about 230,000 clones, with around 83% seen only once. The top ten hold roughly 7.4% of the sample.

There are 13 amino acids in the CDR3, from cysteine to phenylalanine inclusive. The read is trimmed to its CDR3 DNA, 39 bases read in frame from base 1. The germline V gene supplies CDR1 SGDLS and CDR2 YYNGEE. Trimming at the junction amounts to 3 bases on V and 2 bases on J, and the germline ends lie 6 bases apart. Broader findings and caveats from the paper: The amount of clinical and demographic metadata varied by source and participant and was provided uncurated.

The V and J segments used are TRBV9 and TRBJ1-3, with no D gene named confidently. The sequenced sample was peripheral blood. The clonotype comes from a woman aged 50 to 60 with acute or convalescent COVID-19. The base sequence is TGTGCCAGCAGCGCCCCGGCTGGAAACACCATATATTTT. Its translation is CASSAPAGNTIYF.